This entry lists 27 T cell receptor beta chains sequenced from one sample in a study of cytomegalovirus exposure and HLA in healthy donors (dated by TCRdb to about 2017). The method was the immunoSEQ multiplex PCR assay. For the multiplex PCR, a mixture combining 60 forward primers for TCR Vbeta segments and 13 reverse primers for TCR Jbeta segments was used. As stored in TCRdb, this immuneACCESS dataset retains in-frame rearrangements with V and J assigned. A fraction of the clones does not appear; measured against another copy, unresolved V genes explain less than half of the discrepancy, and the remainder lacks a known reason. The sample table holds approximately 200,000 clones, of which over 60% were seen once. The ten largest account for about 4.6% of the sample. Sequencing used PBMCs. Source of these receptors: a man younger than 45 in good health and CMV-seropositive.

This rearrangement joins TRBV6-5 to TRBJ1-1; TRBD1 might be the D (5 bases). Germline CDR1 reads MNHEY; CDR2 reads SVGAGI. Trimming removed 2 bases at V and 1 base at J, with 5 bases between. The CDR3 consists of 13 residues. The CDR3: CASSYGQNTEAFF. The CDR3 DNA is TGTGCCAGCAGTTACGGACAGAACACTGAAGCTTTCTTT.

The chain joins TRBV27 to TRBJ1-4, with D possibly being TRBD1 (5 bases). Germline CDR1 MNHEY, CDR2 SMNVEV (reference sequence). The CDR3 is 14 residues long. V was pared by 2 bases and J by 5 bases, with 9 bases between. This CDR3 reads CASSLGRANEKLFF. The CDR3 bases are TGTGCCAGCAGTTTAGGCAGGGCAAATGAAAAACTGTTTTTT.

Regarding this clone: A read error may produce the germline difference seen at one junction end. The chain couples TRBV7-9 to TRBJ2-5; D is perhaps TRBD1 (5 bases). The CDR3 is made up of 15 amino acids. CDR1 SEHNR and CDR2 FQNEAQ come from the germline V gene (reference sequence). The CDR3 loop is CSSSLQLGAQETQYF. Here the CDR3 DNA reads TGTTCCAGCAGCTTGCAGCTAGGGGCCCAAGAGACCCAGTACTTC.

The chain joins TRBV6-6 to TRBJ2-5, with TRBD1 as a possible D gene (6 bases). Near its end, the DNA agrees better with TRBJ2-7, so the J call may be wrong. The CDR3 covers 14 residues. Germline values: CDR1 MNHNY, CDR2 SVGAGI (reference sequence). This chain's CDR3 is CASSSGQWRNEQYF. The CDR3 DNA follows: TGTGCCAGCAGTTCCGGACAGTGGCGGAACGAGCAGTACTTC.

As to this clone: Germline and junction disagree at one end, which may indicate a read error. CDR3 protein: CASSAPGQQEAQYF. The CDR3 DNA follows: TGTGCCAGCAGCGCTCCGGGACAGCAAGAGGCCCAGTACTTC. V usage is TRBV5-4 and J usage is TRBJ2-5, with 7 positions matching TRBD1. The length of the CDR3 is 14 residues. From germline, CDR1 is SGHNT and CDR2 YYREEE (reference sequence).

The V gene is TRBV7-9, the J gene TRBJ2-7; D might be TRBD2 (5 bases). This CDR3 comprises 14 residues. Germline V gene data show CDR1 as SEHNR and CDR2 as FQNEAQ (reference sequence). The V gene lost 5 bases and the J gene lost 2 bases, with 13 bases spanning the gap. The CDR3 spells CASSGESSPYEQYF. CDR3 DNA: TGTGCCAGCAGCGGGGAGTCGTCCCCCTACGAGCAGTACTTC.

The chain uses TRBV5-1 and TRBJ2-5, with a tentative D call TRBD1 (7 bases). Between the trimmed V and J ends, which lost 0 bases and 5 bases, there was a span of 17 bases. There are 16 residues in the CDR3. CDR1 and CDR2 from the germline V gene are SGHRS and YFSETQ. The CDR3 DNA reads as TGCGCCAGCAGCTTGGCCGGGGGACAGACCTGGGAGACCCAGTACTTC. It yields the protein CASSLAGGQTWETQYF.

This clone was seen a handful of times. The J gene is TRBJ1-1, the V gene TRBV2; D is perhaps TRBD1 (6 bases). There are 14 residues in the CDR3. Germline CDR1 and CDR2: SNHLY and FYNNEI. V gave up 4 bases and J gave up 1 base, with 10 bases separating them. Here the CDR3 DNA reads TGTGCCAGCAGTGTAAGACAGGAGAACACTGAAGCTTTCTTT. The encoded protein is CASSVRQENTEAFF.

The gene calls are TRBV5-4 and TRBJ2-6; TRBD2 matches 13 bases. The CDR3 length is 18 residues. The V gene end was trimmed by 3 bases and the J gene end by 0 bases; junction bases not matched to a gene: 3. Germline CDR1 reads SGHNT; CDR2 reads YYREEE (reference sequence). The CDR3 DNA sequence: TGTGCCAGCAGCTCGGGACTAGCGGGACTCTCTGGGGCCAACGTCCTGACTTTC. Translated, it gives CASSSGLAGLSGANVLTF.

The chain employs TRBV7-2 and TRBJ2-3; D gene unclear. The V end was cut by 11 bases, the J end by 0 bases, with 9 bases between. The CDR3 spans 12 residues. CDR1 and CDR2 (germline): SGHTA, FQGNSA. The CDR3 spells CASSFSTDTQYF. The DNA of the CDR3 is TGTGCCTCCTCTTTTAGCACAGATACGCAGTATTTT.

This clone was observed a handful of times. The chain is built from TRBV6-5 and TRBJ1-1; D is ambiguous. The germline CDR1 and CDR2 sequences are MNHEY and SVGAGI. The CDR3 has 13 residues. V was clipped by 4 bases and J by 0 bases, with 6 bases between them. The DNA for the CDR3 is TGTGCCAGCAGTTCCGCAGTGAACACTGAAGCTTTCTTT. Amino acids: CASSSAVNTEAFF.

The rearrangement links TRBV11-3 to TRBJ1-5; TRBD1 might be the D (6 bases). Trimming removed 0 bases from V and 0 bases from J, with 18 bases in between. CDR3 length: 19 residues. Germline CDR1 reads SGHNT; CDR2 reads YENEEA. The CDR3 loop reads CASSLDWGRGAYSNQPQHF. The DNA of the CDR3 is TGTGCCAGCAGCTTAGATTGGGGACGGGGGGCCTATAGCAATCAGCCCCAGCATTTT.

In this sample, this clone turned up once. J is TRBJ2-5 and V is TRBV25-1, with D tentatively TRBD2 (6 bases). V gave up 4 bases and J gave up 0 bases, with 6 bases separating them. The CDR3 extends over 13 amino acids. Germline CDR1 reads MGHDK; CDR2 reads SYGVNS. CDR3 nucleotide sequence: TGTGCCAGCAGTGGGGACTACCAAGAGACCCAGTACTTC. It encodes CASSGDYQETQYF.

This clone was counted a few times. This chain uses TRBV7-3 with TRBJ1-1; D is uncertain. The CDR3 runs 13 residues. Looked up from germline, CDR1 is SGHTA and CDR2 is FQGTGA. Trimming took 0 bases from V and 4 from J, leaving 6 bases between them. In nucleotides, the CDR3 is TGTGCCAGCAGCTTAACAGGACTCACTGAAGCTTTCTTT. This translates into CASSLTGLTEAFF.

This clone was seen just once. At one end, the junction sequence differs from germline, possibly due to a read error. This specimen includes other DNA sequences encoding the same CDR3. The rearrangement uses TRBV28 and TRBJ2-7; 7 nucleotides align to TRBD2. The germline CDR1 and CDR2 sequences are MDHEN and SYDVKM. CDR3 length: 14 residues. The CDR3 coding sequence is TGCGCCAGCAGTTTATCCAGCGGGGCCGGGGAGCAGTACTTC. Translated, it gives CASSLSSGAGEQYF.

Only a few counts were recorded for this clone. The V gene is TRBV4-1, the J gene TRBJ2-3; TRBD2 matches 11 bases. After removal of 9 bases from V and 0 bases from J, the junction contained 14 bases not matched to a gene. There are 18 residues in the CDR3. Germline values: CDR1 MGHRA, CDR2 YSYEKL. The CDR3 coding sequence is TGCGCCAGTGGCACGGGGCTAGCGGGGGGTCTAAGCACAGATACGCAGTATTTT. Residues: CASGTGLAGGLSTDTQYF.

The chain couples TRBV28 to TRBJ2-2; 13 bases align to TRBD2. The V gene end was trimmed by 6 bases and the J gene end by 3 bases; junction bases not matched to a gene: 7. CDR1 and CDR2 (germline): MDHEN, SYDVKM. The CDR3 is 17 amino acids. The CDR3: CASSRPGLAGDTGELFF. In nucleotides, the CDR3 is TGTGCCAGCAGCCGACCCGGACTAGCGGGAGACACCGGGGAGCTGTTTTTT.

This chain connects TRBV5-1 to TRBJ1-1; the D gene is possibly TRBD1 (5 bases). Germline CDR1 SGHRS, CDR2 YFSETQ. The CDR3 is made up of 13 amino acids. The V and J ends lost 4 bases and 8 bases respectively, with 15 bases between them. In DNA, the CDR3 is TGCGCCAGCAGCCCGGGGGGGTGGGAGGAAGCTTTCTTT. Translated: CASSPGGWEEAFF.

This chain links TRBV30 with TRBJ2-5, with D possibly TRBD1 on 6 matching bases. The CDR3 consists of 11 residues. V shed 1 base and J shed 11 bases, with 11 bases lying between them. Germline lookup yields CDR1 GTSNPN and CDR2 SVGIG (reference sequence). The CDR3 DNA is TGTGCCTGGAGTGGGGGGCGGGCGCAGTACTTC. It translates to CAWSGGRAQYF.

Only one count was recorded for this clone. The chain carries TRBV5-5 and TRBJ1-2, with 8 bases lining up with TRBD1. The CDR3 sequence is 16 residues long. Germline lookup yields CDR1 SGHKS and CDR2 YYEKEE (reference sequence). Germline trimming cut 4 bases from V and 2 bases from J; bases unmatched to any gene: 10. The CDR3 loop is CASSRVPDRANYGYTF. CDR3 coding DNA: TGTGCCAGCAGCCGCGTACCGGACAGGGCAAACTATGGCTACACCTTC.

The chain joins TRBV5-4 to TRBJ2-7; D perhaps matches TRBD2 (5 bases). The CDR3 covers 14 residues. CDR1 is SGHNT and CDR2 is YYREEE in the germline V gene (reference sequence). V lost 0 bases and J 2 bases, leaving 9 bases between the germline ends. CDR3 bases: TGTGCCAGCAGCTTGGGAGGGTACACCTACGAGCAGTACTTC. Its translation: CASSLGGYTYEQYF.

This clone has only a few counts. The chain combines TRBV19 with TRBJ1-2; 11 bases align to TRBD1. CDR1 and CDR2 (germline): LNHDA, SQIVND (reference sequence). The CDR3 is made up of 15 amino acids. The junction had 6 bases not matched to a gene; V was cut back by 5 bases and J by 4 bases. The CDR3 spells CASSLGQGVLYGYTF. In DNA form, the CDR3 reads TGTGCCAGTAGTCTGGGACAGGGGGTCCTCTATGGCTACACCTTC.

The gene calls are TRBV5-8 and TRBJ1-5; no clear D gene. The CDR3 is 15 residues long. CDR1 SGHTS and CDR2 YDEGEE come from the germline V gene. V was cut by 2 bases and J by 1 base, with 10 bases left in between. CDR3 region: CASSFHSGSNQPQHF. Written as DNA, the CDR3 is TGTGCCAGCAGCTTCCACAGCGGGAGCAATCAGCCCCAGCATTTT.

The rearrangement uses TRBV30 and TRBJ1-2; no reliable D call. CDR1 is GTSNPN, CDR2 SVGIG, per germline (reference sequence). The CDR3 extends over 14 amino acids. Trimming stripped 2 bases from V and 4 bases from J, with 14 bases between. CDR3 residues: CAWSYGGPSYGYTF. CDR3 sequence (DNA): TGTGCCTGGAGTTATGGCGGCCCCAGCTATGGCTACACCTTC.

The J gene is TRBJ1-1, the V gene TRBV28, with 8 nucleotides matching TRBD1. The CDR3 has 16 residues. Germline-derived CDR1 and CDR2 are MDHEN and SYDVKM. V lost 2 bases to trimming and J lost 1 base; unmatched junction nucleotides: 6. The CDR3 coding sequence is TGTGCCAGCAGTTTAAGGACAGGGATGGCGAACACTGAAGCTTTCTTT. Protein product: CASSLRTGMANTEAFF.

This clone has more than one count but fewer than ten. The chain uses TRBV7-3 and TRBJ2-2, with 10 bases that match TRBD1. Trimming removed 6 bases from V and 4 bases from J; junction bases left unmatched: 5. This CDR3 has 15 residues. Germline lookup yields CDR1 SGHTA and CDR2 FQGTGA. Here the CDR3 reads CASSPRTGGTGELFF. The CDR3 region has the DNA TGTGCCAGCAGTCCAAGGACAGGGGGCACCGGGGAGCTGTTTTTT. Drawing the rest from reference TRBV7-3 and TRBJ2-2, the complete variable domain is GAGVSQTPSNKVTEKGKYVELRCDPISGHTALYWYRQSLGQGPEFLIYFQGTGAADDSGLPNDRFFAVRPEGSVSTLKIQRTERGDSAVYLCASSPRTGGTGELFFGEGSRLTVL.

CDR3 DNA sequence: TGTGCCAGCAGTCATGGCAGCACAGATACGCAGTATTTT. Its translation is CASSHGSTDTQYF. The V gene is TRBV28, the J gene TRBJ2-3; D is ambiguous. V was shortened by 5 bases and J by 0 bases, with 6 bases between the two germline ends. CDR1 and CDR2 from the germline V gene are MDHEN and SYDVKM. The CDR3 length is 13 residues. The variable domain in full, completed from reference TRBV28 and TRBJ2-3, reads DVKVTQSSRYLVKRTGEKVFLECVQDMDHENMFWYRQDPGLGLRLIYFSYDVKMKEKGDIPEGYSVSREKKERFSLILESASTNQTSMYLCASSHGSTDTQYFGPGTRLTVL.